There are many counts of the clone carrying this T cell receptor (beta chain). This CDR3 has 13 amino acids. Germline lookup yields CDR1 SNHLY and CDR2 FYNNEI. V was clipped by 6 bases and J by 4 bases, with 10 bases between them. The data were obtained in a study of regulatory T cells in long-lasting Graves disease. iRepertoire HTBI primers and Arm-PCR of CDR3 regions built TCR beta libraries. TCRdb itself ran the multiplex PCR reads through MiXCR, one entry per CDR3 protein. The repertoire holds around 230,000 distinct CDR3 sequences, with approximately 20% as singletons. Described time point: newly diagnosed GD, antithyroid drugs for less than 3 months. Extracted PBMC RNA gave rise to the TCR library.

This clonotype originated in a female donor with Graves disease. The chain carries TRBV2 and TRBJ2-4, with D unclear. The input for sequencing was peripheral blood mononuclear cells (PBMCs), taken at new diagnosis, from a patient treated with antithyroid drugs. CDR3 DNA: TGTGCCAGCAGCCTTTTAAGGAAAAACATTCAGTACTTC. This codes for CASSLLRKNIQYF.